These T cell receptor beta chains were read from a single sample in a study of STAT5B mutations in CD4+ large granular lymphocyte leukemia. The repertoire was sequenced with immunoSEQ multiplex PCR; TCRdb's copy has only in-frame clones and lacks some. The sample holds about 32,000 clones, around nine tenths seen once. What was sequenced was CD4+ T cells from blood buffy coats. All receptors derive from a human donor in good health. Both conserved end residues are part of each CDR3. A D gene is named only where the DNA matches it firmly. Clone size is given for some rows only: seen once, a few or many times, or a class if the clone is expanded.

d_call | j_call | clone_size | v_call | cdr3_nt | cdr3_aa
. | TRBJ2-1 | . | TRBV30 | TGTGCCTGGAGGGCGCCGGGCCTACAAACTGGTGAGCAGTTCTTC | CAWRAPGLQTGEQFF
TRBD2 | TRBJ2-1 | . | TRBV10-1 | TGCGCCAGCAGTCGGACTAGCGGGAGGGATGAGCAGTTCTTC | CASSRTSGRDEQFF
. | TRBJ2-7 | few | TRBV5-4 | TGTGCCAGCAGCTTGCCCTACTACGGCGAGCAGTACTTC | CASSLPYYGEQYF
TRBD2 | TRBJ2-3 | . | TRBV5-1 | TGCGCCAGCAGCTCTGCCACGGCGACTAGCGGGAGTTGGGATACGCAGTATTTT | CASSSATATSGSWDTQYF
. | TRBJ1-5 | few | TRBV5-1 | TGCGCCAGCAGCTTGGACGGCAGTCCCTTAAATCAGCCCCAGCATTTT | CASSLDGSPLNQPQHF
TRBD2 | TRBJ2-5 | . | TRBV6-5 | TGTGCCAGCAGTTACCTGATAGCGGGAGGGAGGGAGACCCAGTACTTC | CASSYLIAGGRETQYF
. | TRBJ2-1 | . | TRBV6-1 | TGTGCCAGCAGTGGGGGGGCTAGCTGGGACAATGAGCAGTTCTTC | CASSGGASWDNEQFF
TRBD2 | TRBJ2-1 | . | TRBV6-6 | TGTGCCACATCAAGCGGGGGATCCTACAATGAGCAGTTCTTC | CATSSGGSYNEQFF
TRBD2 | TRBJ2-1 | . | TRBV27 | TGTGCCAGCAGTTCAGGGACTAGCGGGGGTGTTATCTACAATGAGCAGTTCTTC | CASSSGTSGGVIYNEQFF
TRBD1 | TRBJ1-3 | once | TRBV9 | TGTGCCAGCAGCGTCAAAACAGGGGACATAACTGGAAACACCATATATTTT | CASSVKTGDITGNTIYF
. | TRBJ2-5 | . | TRBV28 | TGTGCCAGCAGTTCCACGAGTGGGGGTTCGTACCAAGAGACCCAGTACTTC | CASSSTSGGSYQETQYF
. | TRBJ2-5 | . | TRBV5-4 | TGTGCCAGCAGCTTGGCATCCGACGGAGAGACCCAGTACTTC | CASSLASDGETQYF
. | TRBJ2-3 | . | TRBV7-3 | TGTGCCAGCAGCTTAAGCCCAGGGTCGAGCACAGATACGCAGTATTTT | CASSLSPGSSTDTQYF
. | TRBJ1-3 | . | TRBV5-1 | TGCGCCAGCAGCTTGGATGGGCTGGACAGCAGCTCTGGAAACACCATATATTTT | CASSLDGLDSSSGNTIYF
. | TRBJ2-7 | . | TRBV5-1 | TGCGCCAGCAGCTTGGGTTACGAGCAGTACTTC | CASSLGYEQYF
TRBD1 | TRBJ2-2 | few | TRBV27 | TGTGCCAGCAGTTGGGACAGGGGTCCCGGGGAGCTGTTTTTT | CASSWDRGPGELFF
. | TRBJ1-5 | . | TRBV7-8 | TGTGCCAGCAGCCCGAGGGGGGGCGGGAATCAGCCCCAGCATTTT | CASSPRGGGNQPQHF
TRBD1 | TRBJ2-1 | . | TRBV5-8 | TGTGCCAGCTACGACAGGGAAAATGAGCAGTTCTTC | CASYDRENEQFF
. | TRBJ1-2 | . | TRBV28 | TGTGCCAGCAGTCACCCAGGGGACCTCTGGGGCTACACCTTC | CASSHPGDLWGYTF
TRBD2 | TRBJ2-5 | . | TRBV5-1 | TGCGCCAGCAGCCCCCGAGGTCTAGCGGGAGAGACCCAGTACTTC | CASSPRGLAGETQYF
. | TRBJ2-7 | . | TRBV6-1 | TGTGCCAGCAGTGTGGGGTCCGAGCAGTACTTC | CASSVGSEQYF
TRBD2 | TRBJ2-4 | . | TRBV7-9 | TGTGCCGGAGCGGGAGTTGGGAGAAACATTCAGTACTTC | CAGAGVGRNIQYF
TRBD1 | TRBJ1-3 | few | TRBV6-1 | TGTGCCAGCACCAAGGGGACAGGACTCGGAAACACCATATATTTT | CASTKGTGLGNTIYF
. | TRBJ2-7 | . | TRBV6-5 | TGTGCCAGCAGTTACGGCCGGATGAGCTCCTACGAGCAGTACTTC | CASSYGRMSSYEQYF
. | TRBJ2-4 | once | TRBV19 | TGTGCCAGTAGTATACTAACCCAACCTACAGCCAAAAACATTCAGTACTTC | CASSILTQPTAKNIQYF
TRBD1 | TRBJ1-1 | . | TRBV6-6 | TGTGCCAGCACCGAAACAGGGGGGAACACTGAAGCTTTCTTT | CASTETGGNTEAFF
TRBD1 | TRBJ1-3 | . | TRBV7-9 | TGTGCCAGCAGCTTTGACAGGGGTTCTGGAAACACCATATATTTT | CASSFDRGSGNTIYF
TRBD2 | TRBJ2-5 | . | TRBV28 | TGTGCCAGCAGTAGGCGGGAGAGAATCCAGTACTTC | CASSRRERIQYF
TRBD2 | TRBJ2-1 | . | TRBV5-1 | TGCGCCAGCAGCTTGGGGGGCCACGACGGCGGGAGTAATGAGCAGTTCTTC | CASSLGGHDGGSNEQFF
. | TRBJ1-2 | . | TRBV7-2 | TGTGCCAGCAGCCCCGGTTTGACGGCCGTGTATGGCTACACCTTC | CASSPGLTAVYGYTF
TRBD1 | TRBJ2-7 | . | TRBV11-2 | TGTGCCAGCAGCTGGGACAGGGCCTACGAGCAGTACTTC | CASSWDRAYEQYF
TRBD2 | TRBJ2-3 | . | TRBV7-9 | TGTGCCAGCAGCTTGACTAGCGGGAGAGCCACAGATACGCAGTATTTT | CASSLTSGRATDTQYF
TRBD1 | TRBJ2-1 | . | TRBV19 | TGTGCCAGTAGCTCCGGACAGGGAGAAGTGAGCTCCTACAATGAGCAGTTCTTC | CASSSGQGEVSSYNEQFF
. | TRBJ2-4 | . | TRBV29-1 | TGCAGCGTTGGGGGACTAGCCAAAAACATTCAGTACTTC | CSVGGLAKNIQYF
. | TRBJ1-1 | once | TRBV5-4 | TGTGCCAGCAGCCCCCCCTCAGACACTGAAGCTTTCTTT | CASSPPSDTEAFF
. | TRBJ2-2 | once | TRBV11-2 | TGTGCCAGCAGTCCGGGGCGGGGGCGTCGGGCTTCCGGGGAGCTGTTTTTT | CASSPGRGRRASGELFF
. | TRBJ1-2 | . | TRBV18 | TGTGCCAGCTCACCACTGGAACAGAGTCTCTATGGCTACACCTTC | CASSPLEQSLYGYTF
TRBD2 | TRBJ2-1 | once | TRBV25-1 | TGTGCCAGCGCTCAGATAGCGGGAGGGCCAGGGCATGAGCAGTTCTTC | CASAQIAGGPGHEQFF
TRBD1 | TRBJ2-5 | . | TRBV25-1 | TGTGCCAGCAGTGTGGGAGGGACAGGGTCAGAGACCCAGTACTTC | CASSVGGTGSETQYF
TRBD2 | TRBJ2-1 | . | TRBV10-3 | TGTGCCATCAGTCCGGGACTAGTTCTCCATGAGCAGTTCTTC | CAISPGLVLHEQFF
. | TRBJ2-7 | once | TRBV19 | TGTGCCAGTAGAGGAGGACGTAGCTCCTACGAGCAGTACTTC | CASRGGRSSYEQYF
. | TRBJ2-7 | . | TRBV29-1 | TGCAGCGTTGCTGCACCCTTAATCGGCGAGCAGTACTTC | CSVAAPLIGEQYF
TRBD1 | TRBJ2-7 | few | TRBV10-1 | TGCGCCAGCAGTGAGGACCCAGGGGGCATCGACGAGCAGTACTTC | CASSEDPGGIDEQYF
TRBD1 | TRBJ2-5 | . | TRBV29-1 | TGCAGCGCCGGCAGAAACCTCGGACAGGGGGCGGGAGAGACCCAGTACTTC | CSAGRNLGQGAGETQYF
. | TRBJ2-1 | . | TRBV5-4 | TGTGCCAGCAGCTTGGGGTCCCAGGACTACAATGAGCAGTTCTTC | CASSLGSQDYNEQFF
TRBD1 | TRBJ1-1 | . | TRBV4-1 | TGCGCCAGCAGCTCCTTCGCTACAGGGGTCGACACTGAAGCTTTCTTT | CASSSFATGVDTEAFF
TRBD1 | TRBJ2-7 | . | TRBV27 | TGTGCCAGCAGTTCCCCAGGGGGCGCCTCCTACGAGCAGTACTTC | CASSSPGGASYEQYF
TRBD2 | TRBJ2-1 | . | TRBV7-9 | TGTGCCAGCAGCTTACTAGCGGGAGGGCCCTCGAATGAGCAGTTCTTC | CASSLLAGGPSNEQFF
. | TRBJ2-1 | . | TRBV11-2 | TGTGCCAGCAGCTCCCACGGGGGCACCTACAATGAGCAGTTCTTC | CASSSHGGTYNEQFF
. | TRBJ2-1 | . | TRBV11-2 | TGTGCCAGCAGCCCATGGCCATGGAGGGATGAGCAGTTCTTC | CASSPWPWRDEQFF
TRBD2 | TRBJ2-7 | . | TRBV27 | TGTGCCAGCAGGAGCGGAGCGGGAGAGGGCTACGAGCAGTACTTC | CASRSGAGEGYEQYF
. | TRBJ1-5 | once | TRBV7-6 | TGTGCCAGCAGCTTAGAGGCGGGTGGGACAAAGCCCCAGCATTTT | CASSLEAGGTKPQHF
TRBD1 | TRBJ1-2 | . | TRBV6-6 | TGTGCCAGCAGTCAAGGACAGGGTAGTGGAGGCTACACCTTC | CASSQGQGSGGYTF
TRBD1 | TRBJ1-1 | . | TRBV2 | TGTGCCAGCAGTGAGCTTGGACAGGGAGGTGAAGCTTTCTTT | CASSELGQGGEAFF
TRBD1 | TRBJ1-1 | . | TRBV29-1 | TGCAGCGTTGGACAGGGGGTGAACACTGAAGCTTTCTTT | CSVGQGVNTEAFF